These 4 T cell receptor beta chains came from one sample sequenced in a study of cytomegalovirus exposure and HLA in healthy donors. PCR amplification relied on 60 Vbeta primers (plus 13 Jbeta primers). The data were produced by immunoSEQ multiplex PCR, yet TCRdb's version contains in-frame clones alone and is incomplete. The data show roughly 190,000 clones, more than 65% seen once. Sequences were obtained from PBMCs. The origin of the receptors is a man in his forties in good health and CMV-seropositive.

The chain combines TRBV2 with TRBJ2-7; D may be TRBD2 (6 bases). CDR1 and CDR2 (germline): SNHLY, FYNNEI. The CDR3 is 13 residues long. V was trimmed by 6 bases and J by 3 bases, leaving 12 bases between them. CDR3 protein: CASRTRESYEQYF. CDR3 nucleotide sequence: TGTGCCAGCAGGACTAGGGAGAGCTACGAGCAGTACTTC. Full variable domain (remainder filled in from reference TRBV2 and TRBJ2-7): EPEVTQTPSHQVTQMGQEVILRCVPISNHLYFYWYRQILGQKVEFLVSFYNNEISEKSEIFDDQFSVERPDGSNFTLKIRSTKLEDSAMYFCASRTRESYEQYFGPGTRLTVT.

The chain joins TRBV6-6 to TRBJ2-7, with D perhaps matching TRBD2 (5 bases). In germline, CDR1 is MNHNY, CDR2 SVGAGI (reference sequence). The CDR3 has 14 residues. Deletions cut 6 bases from V and 4 bases from J, with 16 bases between. The CDR3 is CASRASGGRYEQYF. CDR3 DNA: TGTGCCAGCAGGGCAAGCGGAGGCCGATACGAGCAGTACTTC.

The rearrangement uses TRBV21-1 and TRBJ2-1; TRBD2 reflects the table's D call only, with no check against the DNA. TRBV21-1 is assigned pseudogene status. This CDR3 has 15 residues. CDR3 DNA sequence: TGTGCCAGCAGCAAGGCATGGACGGAACGAGGGGAGCAGTTCTTC. This encodes CASSKAWTERGEQFF.

Comment on this clone: This may come from a read error, since a much larger clone is one base off. This rearrangement joins TRBV7-9 to TRBJ2-1, with D maybe TRBD2 (6 bases). The CDR3 is 12 residues long. V was trimmed by 5 bases and J by 9 bases, leaving 11 bases between them. Per the germline V gene, CDR1 is SEHNR and CDR2 is FQNEAQ (reference sequence). Written as DNA, the CDR3 is TGTGCCAGCAGCGGGGACTCACGTGAGCAGTTCTTC. Translation gives CASSGDSREQFF.